This TCR beta chain was documented in a study of Tregs in tolerant kidney transplant recipients (dated by TCRdb to about 2019). Study-level background: The study used TCRbeta sequencing to identify donor-specific regulatory T cells before combined kidney and bone marrow transplantation, then tracked those cells after transplant.

As regards this clone: Its antigen specificity is not known.

Genomic DNA was extracted from sorted cells with the QIAGEN DNeasy Blood and Tissue Kit for TCRbeta CDR3 sequencing. High-throughput TCRbeta CDR3 sequencing was carried out commercially through immunoSEQ, with PCR amplification with bias correction and internal controls included. On the authors' methods: Unique productive TCRbeta sequences were defined by CDR3 nucleotide sequence when primers matched and otherwise by CDR3 amino acid sequence together with Vbeta and Jbeta genes. Sorting error was corrected by removing sequences shared between sorted populations at a frequency ratio of 2:1 or less, and the remaining shared sequences were assigned to the higher population. A sequence was defined as donor-reactive if the sequence was expanded at least 5-fold in CFSE-low cells compared with unstimulated cells and had a frequency of at least 0.01% in CFSE-low cells. Jensen-Shannon divergence calculated on the top 100 TCRbeta sequences ranked by frequency was used to measure repertoire divergence. For samples with multiple sequencing runs, sorting error was corrected in each run separately before the runs were combined. TCRdb retrieved this table from immuneACCESS and kept in-frame rearrangements only. Not all clones are present; in checked studies, unresolved V genes account for under half, and no reason is known for the remainder. D and trimming come from the DNA, and the V and J calls and clone size come from that table. This sample's clone table shows about 11,000 clones. The biggest ten clones account for around 26% of the sample.

Summary of the overall study and its limitations: Expanding Tregs with activated donor B cells appeared to identify the most biologically relevant and donor-specific TCRbeta repertoire. In tolerant patients, the expansion of donor-specific Tregs was greater than global Treg expansion, suggesting that the expansion was antigen-driven rather than nonspecific. The study was constrained by small patient numbers, and validation of the findings is required in larger populations and under other immunosuppression protocols. PCR primers changed over time for some patients, so nucleotide-level comparison across those patients' samples was not possible. Biological reproducibility was not directly assessed, although technical replication error appeared to be minimal.

Related donors were used in the transplants with nonmyeloablative bone marrow transplantation, and mixed chimerism was transient in the human trials. Unstimulated Tregs (CD4+CD25+CD127-), CD4+ non-Tregs (CD4+CD25-), CD4 and CD8 cells were FACS-sorted from thawed PBMCs. A few combined kidney and bone marrow transplant recipients from the ITN036ST trial were included as patients, and samples were available only from these trial subjects. Healthy control blood was separated into PBMCs by Ficoll density gradient and cryopreserved, and patient PBMCs were collected both before and after transplant. The source of this sequence is a human patient who received a combined kidney and bone marrow transplant. Where a transplant has occurred, the graft donor may have supplied some of the T cells. The sequenced sample was CD8+ T cells from blood (PBMCs), obtained 24 months after the transplant.

This receptor carries the CDR3 CASSEEGWTEAFF. The sequenced CDR3 bases are TGTGCCAGCAGTGAAGAGGGCTGGACTGAA. The receptor chain draws on TRBV6-1 and TRBJ1-1, with no reliable assignment of the D segment. The read is 3 residues too short to cover the CDR3 end, so that end is filled in from the germline J gene. V is clipped by 1 base and J by 5 bases, and the sequence between their germline boundaries is 8 bases long. CDR1 and CDR2 were assigned from the germline V gene as MNHNS and SASEGT. The CDR3, cysteine through phenylalanine, is 13 amino acids long. Of the CDR3's DNA, 30 bases were read; they are in frame from base 1.